Sequencing of this T cell receptor beta chain was carried out in a study of identical twins. Broader study findings: The abundant beta clonotypes from cord blood had fewer insertions, and memory repertoires had none of this. The authors drew conclusions from cross-sectional statistical analysis rather than following the same donors. Invariant MAIT and iNKT cells are populations that could partly confound zero-insertion analyses.

From the 5' RACE reads, TCRdb called clonotypes with MiXCR, one entry per CDR3 protein. This table has 500,000 to 600,000 distinct CDR3 sequences, roughly a fifth appearing once. This clonotype was detected only a few times. Its target is not known. This same sample was also part of a study on T cells expressing NK-cell markers. This second study notes: Specificity for HCMV among expanded NKG2C+ T cell clones was not established.

The clonotype comes from a woman between 18 and 29 years old in good health. Sequenced material: CD4+ T cells sorted from blood.

The CDR3 loop is CASSLLGGHDTDTQYF. The CDR3 DNA follows: TGTGCCAGCAGCTTACTAGGCGGGCACGACACAGATACGCAGTATTTT. The rearrangement links TRBV11-2 to TRBJ2-3; possibly TRBD2 for D (5 bases). CDR1 is SGHAT, CDR2 FQNNGV, per germline. This CDR3 is 16 amino acids long. The ends were cut back, 2 bases at V and 2 bases at J, with 14 bases in the middle.